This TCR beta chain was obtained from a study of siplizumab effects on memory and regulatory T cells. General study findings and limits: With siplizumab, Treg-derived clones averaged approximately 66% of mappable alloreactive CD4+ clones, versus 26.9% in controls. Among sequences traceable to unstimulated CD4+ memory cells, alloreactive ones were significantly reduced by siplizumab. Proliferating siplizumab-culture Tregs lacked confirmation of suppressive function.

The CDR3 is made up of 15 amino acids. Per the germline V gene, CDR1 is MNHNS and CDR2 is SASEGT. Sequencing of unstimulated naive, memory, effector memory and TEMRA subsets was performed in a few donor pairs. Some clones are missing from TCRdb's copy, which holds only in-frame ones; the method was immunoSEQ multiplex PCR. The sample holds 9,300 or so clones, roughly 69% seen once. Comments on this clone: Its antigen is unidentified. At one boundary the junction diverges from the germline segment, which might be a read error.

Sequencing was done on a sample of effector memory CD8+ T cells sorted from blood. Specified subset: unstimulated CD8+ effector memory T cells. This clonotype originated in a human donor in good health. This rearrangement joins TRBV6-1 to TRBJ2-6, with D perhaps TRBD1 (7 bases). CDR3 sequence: CASRETGTGSNVLTF. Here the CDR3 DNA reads TGTGCCAGCAGAGAGACAGGGACTGGGTCCAACGTCCTGACTTTC.